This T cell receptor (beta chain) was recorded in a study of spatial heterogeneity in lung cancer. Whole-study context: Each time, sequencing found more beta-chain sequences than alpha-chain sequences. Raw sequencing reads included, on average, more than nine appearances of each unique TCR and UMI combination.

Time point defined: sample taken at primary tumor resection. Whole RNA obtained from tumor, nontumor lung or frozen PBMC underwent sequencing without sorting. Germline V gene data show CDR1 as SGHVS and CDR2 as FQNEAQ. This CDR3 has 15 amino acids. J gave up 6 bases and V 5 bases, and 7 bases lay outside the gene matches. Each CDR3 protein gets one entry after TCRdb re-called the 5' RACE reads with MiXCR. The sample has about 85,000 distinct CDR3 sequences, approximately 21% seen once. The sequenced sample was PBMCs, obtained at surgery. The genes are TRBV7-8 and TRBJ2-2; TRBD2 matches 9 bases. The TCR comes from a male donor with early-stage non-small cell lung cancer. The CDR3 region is CASSISGRMAGELFF. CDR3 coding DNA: TGTGCCAGCAGCATTAGCGGGAGAATGGCCGGGGAGCTGTTTTTT.